This T cell receptor beta chain was captured by sequencing in a study of breast tumors, draining lymph nodes, adjacent tissues. V was pared by 7 bases and J by 3 bases, with 10 bases of the junction left unmatched. In germline, CDR1 is MNHNS, CDR2 SASEGT. This CDR3 has 16 amino acids. TCRdb used MiXCR to reprocess the multiplex PCR reads, holding one entry per CDR3 protein. The profile shows some 130,000 distinct CDR3 sequences, around 20% of them singletons. Breast cancer patients provided tissue from their axillary draining lymph nodes. There are many counts of this clonotype. The chain couples TRBV6-1 to TRBJ2-1, with 9 positions matching TRBD2. The specimen was axillary lymph node tissue. This receptor was obtained from a female donor with breast cancer. Some clones in this sample may be carry-over from other donors' samples. The CDR3 loop reads CASIPIAGADYNEQFF. In nucleotides, the CDR3 is TGTGCCAGCATCCCAATAGCGGGAGCGGACTACAATGAGCAGTTCTTC.